Listed below are T cell receptor beta chains from one sample, sequenced in a study of T cell responses to AZD1222 COVID-19 vaccine. Using immunoSEQ multiplex PCR, the repertoire was profiled, and TCRdb retains in-frame clones only, with some absent. Of just under 35,000 clones listed, around 90% are singletons. The sample in question was peripheral blood, obtained on day 0 of AZD1222 vaccination. These receptors all stem from an adult in good health. Both conserved end residues are part of each CDR3. Each record gives: J gene, V gene, D gene, clone size, CDR3 protein, CDR3 DNA. The D gene is left open where the match is weak. The size field is filled for only some rows; it gives once, few, many or a size class.

J gene: TRBJ2-3
V gene: TRBV6-1
D gene: TRBD1
clone size: NA
CDR3 protein: CASSESQGGTDTQYF
CDR3 DNA: TGTGCCAGCAGTGAATCACAGGGGGGCACAGATACGCAGTATTTT

J gene: TRBJ2-2
V gene: TRBV6-4
D gene: NA
clone size: NA
CDR3 protein: CASSDTQDTGELFF
CDR3 DNA: TGTGCCAGCAGTGACACCCAGGACACCGGGGAGCTGTTTTTT

J gene: TRBJ2-7
V gene: TRBV6-6
D gene: NA
clone size: NA
CDR3 protein: CASSYGDSYEQYF
CDR3 DNA: TGTGCCAGCAGTTACGGGGACTCCTACGAGCAGTACTTC

J gene: TRBJ1-3
V gene: TRBV27
D gene: NA
clone size: NA
CDR3 protein: CASISAGNTIYF
CDR3 DNA: TGTGCCAGCATCTCAGCTGGAAACACCATATATTTT

J gene: TRBJ2-2
V gene: TRBV24-1
D gene: TRBD1
clone size: NA
CDR3 protein: CATSTAGQGHGELFF
CDR3 DNA: TGTGCCACCAGTACGGCAGGACAGGGGCACGGGGAGCTGTTTTTT

J gene: TRBJ2-7
V gene: TRBV4-3
D gene: NA
clone size: once
CDR3 protein: CASSQEPPRGAWGIEQYF
CDR3 DNA: TGCGCCAGCAGCCAAGAACCCCCAAGAGGGGCCTGGGGGATCGAGCAGTACTTC

J gene: TRBJ1-6
V gene: TRBV27
D gene: TRBD1
clone size: NA
CDR3 protein: CASSPRGPRNSPLHF
CDR3 DNA: TGTGCCAGCAGCCCAAGGGGGCCGAGGAATTCACCCCTCCACTTT

J gene: TRBJ2-7
V gene: TRBV6-1
D gene: TRBD2
clone size: NA
CDR3 protein: CASSEWTSGAGEQYF
CDR3 DNA: TGTGCCAGCAGTGAATGGACTAGCGGGGCGGGGGAGCAGTACTTC

J gene: TRBJ2-2
V gene: TRBV19
D gene: NA
clone size: NA
CDR3 protein: CASSISGQRNTGELFF
CDR3 DNA: TGTGCCAGTAGTATTTCTGGACAGAGGAACACCGGGGAGCTGTTTTTT

J gene: TRBJ2-7
V gene: TRBV6-4
D gene: TRBD2
clone size: NA
CDR3 protein: CASSRGTSGGDSYEQYF
CDR3 DNA: TGTGCCAGCAGTCGTGGGACTAGCGGGGGGGACTCCTACGAGCAGTACTTC

J gene: TRBJ1-6
V gene: TRBV6-5
D gene: NA
clone size: NA
CDR3 protein: CASSHRSSYNSPLHF
CDR3 DNA: TGTGCCAGCAGCCACAGGAGCTCCTATAATTCACCCCTCCACTTT

J gene: TRBJ2-5
V gene: TRBV28
D gene: NA
clone size: NA
CDR3 protein: CASSSSQLQETQYF
CDR3 DNA: TGTGCCAGCAGTTCAAGCCAACTCCAAGAGACCCAGTACTTC

J gene: TRBJ2-5
V gene: TRBV21-1
D gene: NA
clone size: NA
CDR3 protein: CASSKGRLAGPLGFQETQYF
CDR3 DNA: TGTGCCAGCAGCAAAGGGCGACTAGCGGGTCCCCTCGGATTTCAAGAGACCCAGTACTTC

J gene: TRBJ1-2
V gene: TRBV19
D gene: TRBD1
clone size: NA
CDR3 protein: CASSLPGQYGYTF
CDR3 DNA: TGTGCCAGTAGTCTCCCGGGACAGTATGGCTACACCTTC

J gene: TRBJ2-7
V gene: TRBV5-1
D gene: TRBD2
clone size: NA
CDR3 protein: CASTPGGPLAYEQYF
CDR3 DNA: TGCGCCAGCACCCCGGGAGGCCCTCTCGCCTACGAGCAGTACTTC

J gene: TRBJ2-7
V gene: TRBV11-2
D gene: TRBD1
clone size: NA
CDR3 protein: CASSQTGTGFDYEQYF
CDR3 DNA: TGTGCCAGCAGCCAAACCGGGACAGGGTTCGATTACGAGCAGTACTTC

J gene: TRBJ2-1
V gene: TRBV6-5
D gene: NA
clone size: NA
CDR3 protein: CASSSRLDGGNEQFF
CDR3 DNA: TGTGCCAGCAGTTCTCGACTAGATGGGGGCAATGAGCAGTTCTTC

J gene: TRBJ1-6
V gene: TRBV9
D gene: NA
clone size: NA
CDR3 protein: CASTRGNSPLHF
CDR3 DNA: TGTGCCAGCACCAGGGGAAATTCACCCCTCCACTTT

J gene: TRBJ2-7
V gene: TRBV7-2
D gene: TRBD2
clone size: NA
CDR3 protein: CASSLGTSGLDEQYF
CDR3 DNA: TGTGCCAGCAGCCTAGGGACTAGCGGACTAGACGAGCAGTACTTC

J gene: TRBJ1-6
V gene: TRBV7-9
D gene: NA
clone size: NA
CDR3 protein: CASSPVGPLHF
CDR3 DNA: TGTGCCAGCAGCCCCGTCGGACCCCTCCACTTT

J gene: TRBJ1-1
V gene: TRBV27
D gene: NA
clone size: NA
CDR3 protein: CASSLIAMSTEAFF
CDR3 DNA: TGTGCCAGCAGTTTAATTGCGATGAGCACTGAAGCTTTCTTT

J gene: TRBJ2-3
V gene: TRBV10-1
D gene: TRBD2
clone size: NA
CDR3 protein: CASSGLAGTDTQYF
CDR3 DNA: TGCGCCAGCAGTGGGCTAGCGGGCACAGATACGCAGTATTTT

J gene: TRBJ2-3
V gene: TRBV10-3
D gene: NA
clone size: NA
CDR3 protein: CAISESDTQYF
CDR3 DNA: TGTGCCATCAGTGAATCAGATACGCAGTATTTT

J gene: TRBJ1-1
V gene: TRBV4-2
D gene: NA
clone size: few
CDR3 protein: CASSQEGEGGRTEAFF
CDR3 DNA: TGTGCCAGCAGCCAAGAAGGCGAAGGAGGCAGAACTGAAGCTTTCTTT

J gene: TRBJ2-7
V gene: TRBV18
D gene: NA
clone size: NA
CDR3 protein: CASSLDYYEQYF
CDR3 DNA: TGTGCCAGCTCACTTGACTACTACGAGCAGTACTTC

J gene: TRBJ2-7
V gene: TRBV10-3
D gene: NA
clone size: NA
CDR3 protein: CAISEPDSSYEQYF
CDR3 DNA: TGTGCCATCAGTGAGCCGGACAGTAGCTACGAGCAGTACTTC

J gene: TRBJ2-2
V gene: TRBV7-3
D gene: TRBD1
clone size: NA
CDR3 protein: CASSTTTGQGAHTGELFF
CDR3 DNA: TGTGCCAGCAGCACGACAACGGGACAGGGGGCTCACACCGGGGAGCTGTTTTTT

J gene: TRBJ2-1
V gene: TRBV27
D gene: NA
clone size: NA
CDR3 protein: CASSLSGRGRYEQFF
CDR3 DNA: TGTGCCAGCAGTTTATCGGGCAGGGGTCGGTATGAGCAGTTCTTC

J gene: TRBJ2-2
V gene: TRBV9
D gene: NA
clone size: NA
CDR3 protein: CASSLVGGGELFF
CDR3 DNA: TGTGCCAGCAGCCTCGTTGGTGGCGGGGAGCTGTTTTTT

J gene: TRBJ1-2
V gene: TRBV5-8
D gene: NA
clone size: once
CDR3 protein: CASSLDLREGDGYTF
CDR3 DNA: TGTGCCAGCAGCTTGGATCTCCGGGAGGGGGATGGCTACACCTTC

J gene: TRBJ1-2
V gene: TRBV28
D gene: NA
clone size: NA
CDR3 protein: CASLTPQVNYGYTF
CDR3 DNA: TGTGCCAGCCTCACCCCTCAGGTGAACTATGGCTACACCTTC

J gene: TRBJ2-7
V gene: TRBV10-3
D gene: NA
clone size: NA
CDR3 protein: CAIGSAERSSYEQYF
CDR3 DNA: TGTGCCATCGGATCGGCTGAGAGGAGCTCCTACGAGCAGTACTTC

J gene: TRBJ1-4
V gene: TRBV3-1/TRBV3-2
D gene: NA
clone size: NA
CDR3 protein: CASSQGQRNEKLFF
CDR3 DNA: TGTGCCAGCAGCCAAGGACAGAGGAATGAAAAACTGTTTTTT

J gene: TRBJ2-7
V gene: TRBV6-5
D gene: NA
clone size: NA
CDR3 protein: CASSRRDVNEQYF
CDR3 DNA: TGTGCCAGCAGCCGGCGGGACGTGAACGAGCAGTACTTC

J gene: TRBJ2-5
V gene: TRBV7-2
D gene: NA
clone size: NA
CDR3 protein: CASSLRRQQETQYF
CDR3 DNA: TGTGCCAGCAGCCTACGGCGGCAGCAAGAGACCCAGTACTTC

J gene: TRBJ1-5
V gene: TRBV7-2
D gene: NA
clone size: NA
CDR3 protein: CASSPSSGGYQPQHF
CDR3 DNA: TGTGCCAGCAGCCCAAGTTCGGGGGGCTATCAGCCCCAGCATTTT

J gene: TRBJ2-7
V gene: TRBV7-2
D gene: NA
clone size: once
CDR3 protein: CASSLPGSYEQYF
CDR3 DNA: TGTGCCAGCAGCTTACCGGGCTCCTACGAGCAGTACTTC

J gene: TRBJ2-5
V gene: TRBV7-9
D gene: NA
clone size: NA
CDR3 protein: CASSLDQRAQRYF
CDR3 DNA: TGTGCCAGCAGCTTAGATCAGCGGGCTCAGCGGTACTTC

J gene: TRBJ1-3
V gene: TRBV5-1
D gene: TRBD1
clone size: few
CDR3 protein: CASSMGTDSGNTIYF
CDR3 DNA: TGCGCCAGCAGCATGGGGACAGACTCTGGAAACACCATATATTTT

J gene: TRBJ2-7
V gene: TRBV4-1
D gene: TRBD2
clone size: NA
CDR3 protein: CASSQGLAGGPEQYF
CDR3 DNA: TGCGCCAGCAGCCAAGGGTTAGCGGGGGGGCCCGAGCAGTACTTC

J gene: TRBJ1-2
V gene: TRBV6-1
D gene: NA
clone size: NA
CDR3 protein: CASSEVLRVDYGYTF
CDR3 DNA: TGTGCCAGCAGTGAAGTTTTGAGGGTTGACTATGGCTACACCTTC

J gene: TRBJ1-4
V gene: TRBV27
D gene: NA
clone size: NA
CDR3 protein: CASRGGFGNEKLFF
CDR3 DNA: TGTGCCAGCAGGGGGGGTTTCGGTAATGAAAAACTGTTTTTT

J gene: TRBJ2-7
V gene: TRBV24-1
D gene: TRBD1
clone size: NA
CDR3 protein: CATSDRTGGWDEQYF
CDR3 DNA: TGTGCCACCAGTGACCGGACAGGGGGCTGGGACGAGCAGTACTTC

J gene: TRBJ2-1
V gene: TRBV3-1/TRBV3-2
D gene: NA
clone size: NA
CDR3 protein: CASSPRALIHNEQFF
CDR3 DNA: TGTGCCAGCAGCCCCCGGGCCCTGATTCACAATGAGCAGTTCTTC

J gene: TRBJ1-3
V gene: TRBV7-2
D gene: TRBD1
clone size: NA
CDR3 protein: CASSLAGGAGNTIYF
CDR3 DNA: TGTGCCAGCAGCTTAGCAGGGGGCGCGGGAAACACCATATATTTT

J gene: TRBJ2-5
V gene: TRBV19
D gene: NA
clone size: NA
CDR3 protein: CASSPGRRLETQYF
CDR3 DNA: TGTGCCAGTAGTCCAGGAAGGCGTTTGGAGACCCAGTACTTC

J gene: TRBJ2-7
V gene: TRBV7-2
D gene: NA
clone size: NA
CDR3 protein: CASSEPGGEQYF
CDR3 DNA: TGTGCCAGCTCTGAACCGGGCGGCGAGCAGTACTTC

J gene: TRBJ1-2
V gene: TRBV5-1
D gene: TRBD1
clone size: NA
CDR3 protein: CASSLTSGQGNYGYTF
CDR3 DNA: TGCGCCAGCAGCTTGACTTCGGGACAGGGGAACTATGGCTACACCTTC

J gene: TRBJ2-7
V gene: TRBV6-5
D gene: NA
clone size: NA
CDR3 protein: CASSTHGGTYEQYF
CDR3 DNA: TGTGCCAGCAGTACCCATGGGGGTACCTACGAGCAGTACTTC

J gene: TRBJ2-7
V gene: TRBV27
D gene: NA
clone size: NA
CDR3 protein: CASSPGGRSYEQYF
CDR3 DNA: TGTGCCAGCAGTCCAGGCGGCAGGTCCTACGAGCAGTACTTC

J gene: TRBJ1-2
V gene: TRBV10-1
D gene: NA
clone size: once
CDR3 protein: CASSESGTHPFVYGYTF
CDR3 DNA: TGCGCCAGCAGTGAGTCAGGGACCCACCCTTTCGTATATGGCTACACCTTC

J gene: TRBJ2-7
V gene: TRBV29-1
D gene: TRBD1
clone size: NA
CDR3 protein: CSVWGSDRGSYEQYF
CDR3 DNA: TGCAGCGTTTGGGGATCGGACAGGGGCTCCTACGAGCAGTACTTC

J gene: TRBJ1-2
V gene: TRBV11-3
D gene: NA
clone size: few
CDR3 protein: CASSLSIRKRYGYTF
CDR3 DNA: TGTGCCAGCAGCTTAAGTATCCGGAAGAGGTATGGCTACACCTTC

J gene: TRBJ2-3
V gene: TRBV19
D gene: NA
clone size: NA
CDR3 protein: CASTNRGSQWGSTDTQYF
CDR3 DNA: TGTGCCAGTACCAACCGGGGGAGTCAATGGGGGAGCACAGATACGCAGTATTTT

J gene: TRBJ1-6
V gene: TRBV7-3
D gene: NA
clone size: NA
CDR3 protein: CASSLVRENSPLHF
CDR3 DNA: TGTGCCAGCAGCTTAGTCCGGGAGAATTCACCCCTCCACTTT

J gene: TRBJ2-1
V gene: TRBV18
D gene: TRBD2
clone size: once
CDR3 protein: CASSPVSTSDEQFF
CDR3 DNA: TGTGCCAGCTCACCAGTTTCGACTAGCGATGAGCAGTTCTTC

J gene: TRBJ1-1
V gene: TRBV7-9
D gene: NA
clone size: NA
CDR3 protein: CASSLRTNTEAFF
CDR3 DNA: TGTGCCAGCAGTCTTAGGACGAACACTGAAGCTTTCTTT

J gene: TRBJ1-5
V gene: TRBV4-1
D gene: NA
clone size: few
CDR3 protein: CASSPTSTGFSNLKGEPQHF
CDR3 DNA: TGCGCCAGCAGCCCGACCAGTACGGGGTTCTCCAATCTTAAGGGCGAGCCCCAGCATTTT

J gene: TRBJ1-5
V gene: TRBV18
D gene: NA
clone size: NA
CDR3 protein: CASSRNSNQPQHF
CDR3 DNA: TGTGCCAGCTCGCGGAATAGCAATCAGCCCCAGCATTTT